The TCR beta chain under discussion was sequenced for a study of shared clonotypes between healthy human individuals. Across the study: Each donor's CD4 naive and CD4 memory cells filled three plates apiece, CD8 naive two, and CD8 memory one.

Per germline, CDR1 SNHLY and CDR2 FYNNEI. The CDR3 consists of 13 residues. The authors ran the assay at deep level. TCRdb's copy holds only in-frame clones and misses some; the assay was immunoSEQ multiplex PCR. The data contain under 700,000 clones, 85% to 95% of them singletons. The naive CD8 fraction comprised CD45RO-negative cells positively selected for CCR7 and excluded terminally differentiated effector memory CD45RA+ cells. What was sequenced was naive CD8+ T cells sorted from blood. This clonotype was obtained from a woman aged 30 to 39 in good health. The rearrangement links TRBV2 to TRBJ2-5; D unresolved. This CDR3 reads CAVRISQSRTQYF. The CDR3 nucleotides read TGTGCTGTAAGGATCAGTCAGTCACGGACCCAGTACTTC.